This entry describes one T cell receptor (beta chain). Treatment given: oral pan-JAK inhibitor, 5-10 mg twice daily. These data are taken from a study of CD8+ T cells in alopecia areata. Investigators isolated RNA and reverse transcribed it into cDNA to act as the sequencing template. Clones were read by immunoSEQ multiplex PCR, and TCRdb kept only the in-frame ones, dropping some. The sample includes 190,000 or so clones, roughly three fifths of them seen just once. The CDR3 has 12 residues. Germline loops: CDR1 KGHSH, CDR2 LQKENI. V was trimmed by 3 bases and J by 4 bases, leaving 6 bases between them.

The receptor comes from a human donor with alopecia areata. This chain connects TRBV18 to TRBJ1-2, with no clear D. The material sequenced was CD8+ T cells sorted from blood, taken at week 24, from a patient treated with tofacitinib. In DNA, the CDR3 is TGTGCCAGCTCACCGGTCCTCTATGGCTACACCTTC. Its protein is CASSPVLYGYTF.